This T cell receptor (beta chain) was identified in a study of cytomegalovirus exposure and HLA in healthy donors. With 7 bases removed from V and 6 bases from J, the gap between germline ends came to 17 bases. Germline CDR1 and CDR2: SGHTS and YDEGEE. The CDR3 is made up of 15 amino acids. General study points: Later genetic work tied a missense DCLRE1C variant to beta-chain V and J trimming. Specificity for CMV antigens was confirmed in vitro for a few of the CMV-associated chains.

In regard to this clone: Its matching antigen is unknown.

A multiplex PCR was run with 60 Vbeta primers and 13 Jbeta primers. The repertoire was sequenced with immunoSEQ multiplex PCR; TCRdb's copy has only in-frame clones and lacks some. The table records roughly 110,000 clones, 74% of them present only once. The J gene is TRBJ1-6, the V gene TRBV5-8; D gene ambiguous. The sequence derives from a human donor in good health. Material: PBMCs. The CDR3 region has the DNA TGTGCCAGCTCCCCTGACTTCCCGGGTAATTCACCCCTCCACTTT. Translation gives CASSPDFPGNSPLHF.